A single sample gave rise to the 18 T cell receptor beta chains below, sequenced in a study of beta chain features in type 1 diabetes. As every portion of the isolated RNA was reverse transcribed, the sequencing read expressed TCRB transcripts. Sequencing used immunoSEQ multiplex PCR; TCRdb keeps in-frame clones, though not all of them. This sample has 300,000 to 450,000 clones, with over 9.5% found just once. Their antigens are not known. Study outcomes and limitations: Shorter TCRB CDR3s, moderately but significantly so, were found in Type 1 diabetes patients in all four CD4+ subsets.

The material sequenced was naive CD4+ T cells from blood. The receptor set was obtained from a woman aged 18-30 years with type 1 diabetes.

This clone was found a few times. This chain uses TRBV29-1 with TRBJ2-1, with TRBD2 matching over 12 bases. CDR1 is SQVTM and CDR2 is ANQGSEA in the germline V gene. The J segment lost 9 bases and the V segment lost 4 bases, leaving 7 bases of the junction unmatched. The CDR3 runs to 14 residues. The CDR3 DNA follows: TGCAGCGTTGTCAGGACTAGCGGGATGGGTGAGCAGTTCTTC. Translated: CSVVRTSGMGEQFF.

The CDR3 spells CASSQAGNYGYTF. The CDR3 DNA is TGTGCCAGCAGCCAAGCAGGGAACTATGGCTACACCTTC. The chain employs TRBV14 and TRBJ1-2; tentatively, D is TRBD1 (5 bases). Trimming stripped 1 base from V and 2 bases from J, with 5 bases between. The CDR3 totals 13 residues. CDR1 is SGHDN, CDR2 FVKESK, per germline.

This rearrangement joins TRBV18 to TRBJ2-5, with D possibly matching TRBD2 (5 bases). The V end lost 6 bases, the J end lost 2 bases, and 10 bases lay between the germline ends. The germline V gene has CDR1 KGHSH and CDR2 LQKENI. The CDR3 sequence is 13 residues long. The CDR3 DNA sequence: TGTGCCAGCTCGGGAGACCTTCAAGAGACCCAGTACTTC. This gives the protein CASSGDLQETQYF. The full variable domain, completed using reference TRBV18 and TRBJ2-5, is NAGVMQNPRHLVRRRGQEARLRCSPMKGHSHVYWYRQLPEEGLKFMVYLQKENIIDESGMPKERFSAEFPKEGPSILRIQQVVRGDSAAYFCASSGDLQETQYFGPGTRLLVL.

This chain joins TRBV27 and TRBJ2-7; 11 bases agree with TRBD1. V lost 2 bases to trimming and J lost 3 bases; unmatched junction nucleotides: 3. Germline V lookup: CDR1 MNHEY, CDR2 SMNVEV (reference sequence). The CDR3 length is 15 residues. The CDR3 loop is CASSLRTGGLYEQYF. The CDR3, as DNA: TGTGCCAGCAGTTTAAGGACAGGGGGCCTCTACGAGCAGTACTTC.

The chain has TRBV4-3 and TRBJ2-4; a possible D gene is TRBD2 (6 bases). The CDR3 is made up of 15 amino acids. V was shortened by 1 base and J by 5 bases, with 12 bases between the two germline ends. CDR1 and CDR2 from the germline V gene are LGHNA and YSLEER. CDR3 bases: TGCGCCAGCAGCCAAGTAGGAGGGAGAGAAAACATTCAGTACTTC. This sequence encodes CASSQVGGRENIQYF.

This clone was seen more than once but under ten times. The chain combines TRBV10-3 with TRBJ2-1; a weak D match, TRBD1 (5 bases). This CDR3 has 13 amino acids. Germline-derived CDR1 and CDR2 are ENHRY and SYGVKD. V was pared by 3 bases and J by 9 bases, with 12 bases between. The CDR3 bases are TGTGCCATCAGTGATAAACGACAGATTGAGCAGTTCTTC. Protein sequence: CAISDKRQIEQFF.

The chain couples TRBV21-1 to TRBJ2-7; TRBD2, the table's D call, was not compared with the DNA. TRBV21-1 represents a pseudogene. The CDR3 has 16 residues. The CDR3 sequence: CASSKSPGRGAYEQYF. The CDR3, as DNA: TGTGCCAGCAGCAAAAGCCCGGGACGGGGGGCCTACGAGCAGTACTTC.

The CDR3 sequence: CAGGGGDPQPQHF. The CDR3 DNA sequence: TGTGCCGGAGGAGGGGGCGATCCTCAGCCCCAGCATTTT. The rearrangement joins TRBV14 to TRBJ1-5; 7 bases fit TRBD1. CDR1 is SGHDN, CDR2 FVKESK, per germline. The CDR3 covers 13 residues. V shed 11 bases, J shed 6 bases, and the junction held 10 bases outside the gene matches.

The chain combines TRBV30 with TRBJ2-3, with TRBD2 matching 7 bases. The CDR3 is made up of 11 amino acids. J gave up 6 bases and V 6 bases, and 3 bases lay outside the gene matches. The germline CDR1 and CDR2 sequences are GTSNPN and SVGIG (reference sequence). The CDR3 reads CACQLADTQYF. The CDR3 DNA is TGTGCCTGTCAACTAGCGGATACGCAGTATTTT.

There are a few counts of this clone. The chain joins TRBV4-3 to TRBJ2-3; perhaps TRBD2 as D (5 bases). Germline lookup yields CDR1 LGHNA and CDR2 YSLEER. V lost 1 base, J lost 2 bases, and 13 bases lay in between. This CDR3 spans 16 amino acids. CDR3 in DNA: TGCGCCAGCAGCCAAGCTTCCCAGCTAGCCACAGATACGCAGTATTTT. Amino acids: CASSQASQLATDTQYF.

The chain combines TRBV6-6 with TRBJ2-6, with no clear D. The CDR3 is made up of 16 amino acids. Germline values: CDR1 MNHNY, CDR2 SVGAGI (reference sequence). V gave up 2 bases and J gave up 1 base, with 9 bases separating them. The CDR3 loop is CASSYGLQSGANVLTF. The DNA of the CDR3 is TGTGCCAGCAGTTACGGTCTTCAGTCTGGGGCCAACGTCCTGACTTTC.

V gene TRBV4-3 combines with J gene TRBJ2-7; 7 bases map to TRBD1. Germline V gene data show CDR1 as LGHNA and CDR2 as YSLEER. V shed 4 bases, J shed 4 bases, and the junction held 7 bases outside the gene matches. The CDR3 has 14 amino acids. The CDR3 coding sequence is TGCGCCAGCAGCCCCCGACAGGGTCTATACGAGCAGTACTTC. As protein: CASSPRQGLYEQYF.

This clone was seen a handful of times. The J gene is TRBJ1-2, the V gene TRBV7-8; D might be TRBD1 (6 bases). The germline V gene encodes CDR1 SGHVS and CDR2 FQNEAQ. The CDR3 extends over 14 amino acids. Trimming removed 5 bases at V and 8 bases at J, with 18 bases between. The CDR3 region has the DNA TGTGCCAGCAGCCCCGTGCGGGGGCGGGGCGGCTACACCTTC. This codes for CASSPVRGRGGYTF. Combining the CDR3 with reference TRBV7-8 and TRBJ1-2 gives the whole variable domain GAGVSQSPRYKVAKRGQDVALRCDPISGHVSLFWYQQALGQGPEFLTYFQNEAQLDKSGLPSDRFFAERPEGSVSTLKIQRTQQEDSAVYLCASSPVRGRGGYTFGSGTRLTVV.

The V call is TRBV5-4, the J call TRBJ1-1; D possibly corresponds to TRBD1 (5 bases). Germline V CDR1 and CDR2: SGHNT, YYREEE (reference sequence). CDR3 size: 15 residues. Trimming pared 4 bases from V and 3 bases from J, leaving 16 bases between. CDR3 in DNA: TGTGCCAGCAGCCCAGGCGGGGGGAGGGACACTGAAGCTTTCTTT. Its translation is CASSPGGGRDTEAFF.

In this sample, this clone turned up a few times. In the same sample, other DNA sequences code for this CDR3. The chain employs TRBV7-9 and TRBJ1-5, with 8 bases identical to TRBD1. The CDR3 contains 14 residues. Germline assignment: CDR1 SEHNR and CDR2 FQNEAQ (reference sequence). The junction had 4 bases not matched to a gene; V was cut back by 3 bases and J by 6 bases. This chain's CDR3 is CASSLAGGTQPQHF. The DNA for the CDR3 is TGTGCCAGCAGCTTGGCAGGGGGCACTCAGCCCCAGCATTTT. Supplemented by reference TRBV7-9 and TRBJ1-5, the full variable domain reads DTGVSQNPRHKITKRGQNVTFRCDPISEHNRLYWYRQTLGQGPEFLTYFQNEAQLEKSRLLSDRFSAERPKGSFSTLEIQRTEQGDSAMYLCASSLAGGTQPQHFGDGTRLSIL.

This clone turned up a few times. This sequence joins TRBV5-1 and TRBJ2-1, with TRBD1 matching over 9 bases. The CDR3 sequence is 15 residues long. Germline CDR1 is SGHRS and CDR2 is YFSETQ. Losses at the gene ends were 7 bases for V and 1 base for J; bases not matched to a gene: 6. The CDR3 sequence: CASLDRGASYNEQFF. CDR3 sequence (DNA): TGCGCCAGCCTAGACAGGGGGGCATCCTACAATGAGCAGTTCTTC. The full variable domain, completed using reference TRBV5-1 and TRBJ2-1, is KAGVTQTPRYLIKTRGQQVTLSCSPISGHRSVSWYQQTPGQGLQFLFEYFSETQRNKGNFPGRFSGRQFSNSRSEMNVSTLELGDSALYLCASLDRGASYNEQFFGPGTRLTVL.

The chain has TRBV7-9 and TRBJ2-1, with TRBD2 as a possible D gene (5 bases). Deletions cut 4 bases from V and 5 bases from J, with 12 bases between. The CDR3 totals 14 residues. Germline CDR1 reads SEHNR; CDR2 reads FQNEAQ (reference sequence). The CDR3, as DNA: TGTGCCAGCAGCTCGAAAGGACTGGACAATGAGCAGTTCTTC. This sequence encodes CASSSKGLDNEQFF.

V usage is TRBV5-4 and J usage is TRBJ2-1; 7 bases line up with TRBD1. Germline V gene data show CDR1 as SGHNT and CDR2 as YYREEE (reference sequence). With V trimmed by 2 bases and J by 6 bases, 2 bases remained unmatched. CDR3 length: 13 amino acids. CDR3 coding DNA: TGTGCCAGCAGCTTTGGGGACAGCAATGAGCAGTTCTTC. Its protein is CASSFGDSNEQFF. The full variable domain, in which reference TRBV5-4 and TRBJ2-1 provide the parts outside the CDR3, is ETGVTQSPTHLIKTRGQQVTLRCSSQSGHNTVSWYQQALGQGPQFIFQYYREEENGRGNFPPRFSGLQFPNYSSELNVNALELDDSALYLCASSFGDSNEQFFGPGTRLTVL.